Reported below is one T cell receptor beta chain. This record belongs to a study of cytomegalovirus exposure and HLA in healthy donors. Trimming took 7 bases from V and 0 from J, leaving 13 bases between them. Germline loops: CDR1 LNHDA, CDR2 SQIVND (reference sequence). The CDR3 covers 15 residues. TCRdb keeps only in-frame clones here, not all; method: immunoSEQ multiplex PCR. The sample lists fewer than 300,000 clones; around nine tenths were seen once. The sample comprised PBMCs. This TCR was recovered from a young woman in good health and CMV-seronegative. The chain employs TRBV19 and TRBJ2-1; D remains unclear. Here the CDR3 reads CASTKSRYSYNEQFF. The DNA for the CDR3 is TGTGCCAGTACGAAATCCCGCTACTCCTACAATGAGCAGTTCTTC.